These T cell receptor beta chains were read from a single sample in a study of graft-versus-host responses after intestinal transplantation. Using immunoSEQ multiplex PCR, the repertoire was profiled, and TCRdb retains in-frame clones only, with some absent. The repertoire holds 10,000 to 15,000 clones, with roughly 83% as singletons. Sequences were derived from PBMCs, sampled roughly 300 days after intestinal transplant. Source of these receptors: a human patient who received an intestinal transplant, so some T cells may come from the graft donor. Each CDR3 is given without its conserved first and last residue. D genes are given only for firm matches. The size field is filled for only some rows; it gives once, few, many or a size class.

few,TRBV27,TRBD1,ASSLNTGGNQPQH
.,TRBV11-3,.,ASSLGGTQETQY
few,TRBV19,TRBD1,ASSTGTAKLNYGYT
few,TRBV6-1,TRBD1,ASTTGSHEQY
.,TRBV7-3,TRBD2,ASSLTFGEGAHEQF
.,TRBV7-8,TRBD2,ASSPQTGRAVGYEQY
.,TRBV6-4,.,ASSQSYSNQPQH
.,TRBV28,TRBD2,ASSLPKPETSGSIHEQY
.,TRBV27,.,ASSLIRVGGTDTQY
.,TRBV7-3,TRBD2,ASSLGLESNEQF
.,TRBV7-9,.,ATRGGGNEQY
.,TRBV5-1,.,ASSLEFGTGELF
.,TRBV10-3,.,AISESVGQRMNTEAF
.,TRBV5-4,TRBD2,ASSWSGIWTDTQY
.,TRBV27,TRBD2,ASLGLAGGIEQF
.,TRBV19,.,ASSINKAANTGELF
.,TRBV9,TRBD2,ASSVETSGRPHEQY
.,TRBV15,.,ATSRDLLGGNTIY
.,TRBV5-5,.,ASRRPGLMYNEQF
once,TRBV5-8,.,ASSLESGSPYEQY
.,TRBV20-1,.,SASSDEQF
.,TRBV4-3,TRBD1,ASSQPGQGSSPLH
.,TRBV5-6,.,ASSLAGRDGGNTIY
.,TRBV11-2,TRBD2,ASSFPLAGANEQF
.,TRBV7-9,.,ASSLGAGQEQAF
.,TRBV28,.,AASRGDYGYT
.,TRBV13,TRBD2,ASSPGTSGSTDTQY
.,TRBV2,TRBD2,ASRSLAGGTGELF